What follows describes a single T cell receptor beta chain. These data belong to a study of blood T cell repertoires in COVID-19. Cohort 3 donors counted as recovered after two negative PCRs, clearance, or resolved symptoms. The table came from immunoSEQ multiplex PCR; TCRdb's copy has only in-frame clones and leaves some out. The table has under 500,000 clones, 85% to 90% seen once. Germline CDR1 is MDHEN and CDR2 is SYDVKM. The length of the CDR3 is 15 residues. Trimming shortened V by 4 bases and J by 3 bases, and 12 bases separated the two germline ends. Material: PBMCs or T cells enriched from blood (not recorded which). The V gene is TRBV28, the J gene TRBJ2-2; D gene ambiguous. The TCR originated in a man between 25 and 39 years old who had recovered from COVID-19. This CDR3 is CASSSGRLDTGELFF. CDR3 in DNA: TGTGCCAGCAGTTCAGGCCGCCTCGACACCGGGGAGCTGTTTTTT.